This T cell receptor (beta chain) was found in a study of response to subunit inactivated influenza vaccine. This clonotype has just a few counts. The V gene's germline CDR1 is MNHEY and CDR2 SVGAGI. The CDR3 length is 16 residues. V dropped 0 bases and J dropped 5; count of bases not matched to a gene: 8. MiXCR was run by TCRdb on the RT-PCR reads, yielding one entry per CDR3 protein. The sample has approximately 490,000 distinct CDR3 sequences, less than 7.5% seen once. The sequence came from a man aged 45-69 years who received an inactivated influenza vaccine. The sequencing here drew on PBMCs from blood, taken roughly 24 months after vaccination. The gene calls are TRBV6-5 and TRBJ2-5, with 8 bases lining up with TRBD2. The chain's CDR3 is CASSYSRTSIEETQYF. DNA of the CDR3: TGTGCCAGCAGTTACTCGAGGACTAGCATTGAGGAGACCCAGTACTTC.